A single sample is the source of the 23 T cell receptor beta chains below, sequenced in a study of cytomegalovirus exposure and HLA in healthy donors. Data came from immunoSEQ multiplex PCR; TCRdb stores just in-frame clones and leaves some out. Among some 320,000 clones listed, roughly nine tenths were seen once. Sequenced sample: PBMCs. The receptors were gathered from a woman younger than 45 in good health and CMV-seropositive.

This clone was detected once. V and J are TRBV4-2 and TRBJ2-1, with a weak D call TRBD2 (7 bases). The CDR3 runs 14 residues. Germline V CDR1 and CDR2: LGHNA, YNFKEQ. The V gene lost 4 bases and the J gene lost 7 bases, with 14 bases spanning the gap. For the CDR3, the DNA is TGTGCCAGCAGCCGGGGGCGGGGGCAGAATGAGCAGTTCTTC. It translates to CASSRGRGQNEQFF.

The chain joins TRBV27 to TRBJ2-5; D is perhaps TRBD2 (6 bases). There are 16 residues in the CDR3. With 3 bases removed from V and 3 bases from J, the gap between germline ends came to 17 bases. Germline V gives CDR1 MNHEY, CDR2 SMNVEV (reference sequence). CDR3 amino acids: CASSLGWAGTEETQYF. CDR3 coding DNA: TGTGCCAGCAGTTTGGGATGGGCGGGGACCGAAGAGACCCAGTACTTC.

The chain links TRBV19 to TRBJ1-1, with TRBD1 matching 7 bases. Per the germline V gene, CDR1 is LNHDA and CDR2 is SQIVND (reference sequence). V was clipped by 8 bases and J by 4 bases; unmatched bases: 4. The CDR3 contains 12 residues. This chain's CDR3 is CASATGITEAFF. The DNA for the CDR3 is TGTGCCAGTGCGACAGGGATCACTGAAGCTTTCTTT.

J is TRBJ2-7 and V is TRBV4-2, with 12 nucleotides matching TRBD1. CDR3 size: 18 residues. V lost 1 base and J lost 4; bases outside the gene matches: 11. The germline V gene has CDR1 LGHNA and CDR2 YNFKEQ. The CDR3 loop reads CASSQAFPGTGGLYEQYF. DNA of the CDR3: TGTGCCAGCAGCCAAGCCTTCCCAGGGACAGGGGGCCTATACGAGCAGTACTTC.

The chain links TRBV11-2 to TRBJ2-7, with TRBD2 matching over 13 bases. The CDR3 is 15 amino acids. J gave up 8 bases and V 5 bases, and 9 bases lay outside the gene matches. The germline V gene has CDR1 SGHAT and CDR2 FQNNGV. The CDR3 nucleotides are TGTGCCAGCAGCATAACCGGACTAGCGGGAGTTCAGCAGTACTTC. It specifies CASSITGLAGVQQYF.

This chain connects TRBV27 to TRBJ1-4, with D unresolved. Trimming stripped 4 bases from V and 6 bases from J, with 18 bases between. The germline CDR1 and CDR2 sequences are MNHEY and SMNVEV (reference sequence). CDR3 length: 16 residues. The CDR3 spells CASSSFSGRQYEKLFF. The CDR3 bases are TGTGCCAGCAGTTCTTTCTCTGGACGCCAGTATGAAAAACTGTTTTTT.

V is TRBV28 and J is TRBJ2-1; D might be TRBD1 or TRBD2, each matching 6 bases. The CDR3 consists of 14 residues. Germline V gene sequence: CDR1 MDHEN, CDR2 SYDVKM. V was cut by 3 bases and J by 9 bases, with 15 bases left in between. The CDR3 nucleotides read TGTGCCAGCAGTTTCCTTAGCGGAGGGGGTGAGCAGTTCTTC. Its translation is CASSFLSGGGEQFF.

The chain employs TRBV14 and TRBJ1-2; no clear D. Per germline, CDR1 SGHDN and CDR2 FVKESK. Trimming pared 4 bases from V and 5 bases from J, leaving 11 bases between. The CDR3 has 13 residues. The CDR3 nucleotides are TGTGCCAGCAGCCCCCAGGCGTCATATGGCTACACCTTC. Protein sequence: CASSPQASYGYTF. The full variable domain, in which reference TRBV14 and TRBJ1-2 provide the parts outside the CDR3, is EAGVTQFPSHSVIEKGQTVTLRCDPISGHDNLYWYRRVMGKEIKFLLHFVKESKQDESGMPNNRFLAERTGGTYSTLKVQPAELEDSGVYFCASSPQASYGYTFGSGTRLTVV.

The chain recombines TRBV28 with TRBJ2-7; no clear D gene. Deletions cut 1 base from V and 5 bases from J, with 0 bases between. CDR1 is MDHEN, CDR2 SYDVKM, per germline. CDR3 length: 10 amino acids. The CDR3 region is CASSLYEQYF. The CDR3 DNA reads as TGTGCCAGCAGTTTATACGAGCAGTACTTC.

The chain recombines TRBV28 with TRBJ1-1, with D perhaps TRBD1 (6 bases). Trimming took 7 bases from V and 2 from J, leaving 11 bases between them. The CDR3 is 13 residues long. CDR1 is MDHEN, CDR2 SYDVKM, per germline. The CDR3 spells CASTGVLNTEAFF. The CDR3 DNA is TGTGCCAGCACAGGGGTCTTAAACACTGAAGCTTTCTTT.

This chain joins TRBV7-3 and TRBJ2-7; the match to TRBD2 covers 13 bases. Germline-derived CDR1 and CDR2 are SGHTA and FQGTGA. Trimming removed 5 bases from V and 5 bases from J; junction bases left unmatched: 6. The CDR3 covers 15 residues. As DNA, the CDR3 is TGTGCCAGCAGCCCGGGACTAGCGGGATTCAACGAGCAGTACTTC. This translates into CASSPGLAGFNEQYF.

The chain joins TRBV27 to TRBJ2-3; the match to TRBD2 covers 11 bases. The CDR3 length is 17 residues. V shed 2 bases, J shed 3 bases, and the junction held 7 bases outside the gene matches. Looked up from germline, CDR1 is MNHEY and CDR2 is SMNVEV (reference sequence). The CDR3 is CASSLQLAGEVTDTQYF. CDR3 nucleotides: TGTGCCAGCAGTTTACAACTAGCGGGAGAGGTAACAGATACGCAGTATTTT.

As to this clone: One end of the junction fails to match germline, which may point to a read error. This chain joins TRBV29-1 and TRBJ2-7; maybe TRBD1 (6 bases). The CDR3 is made up of 15 amino acids. The germline V gene has CDR1 SQVTM and CDR2 ANQGSEA. The CDR3 sequence is CSVEVDTGYLYEQYF. In DNA, the CDR3 is TGCAGCGTCGAAGTAGATACAGGGTACCTCTACGAGCAGTACTTC.

The chain combines TRBV18 with TRBJ1-1; 7 nucleotides line up with TRBD1. The CDR3 is made up of 13 amino acids. The V segment lost 5 bases and the J segment 3 bases; nucleotides outside the gene matches: 3. Germline assignment: CDR1 KGHSH and CDR2 LQKENI. CDR3 sequence reads: CASSTGVDTEAFF. The CDR3 DNA sequence: TGTGCCAGCTCAACAGGGGTCGACACTGAAGCTTTCTTT.

V usage is TRBV25-1 and J usage is TRBJ1-1; TRBD1 might be the D (5 bases). CDR1 is MGHDK, CDR2 SYGVNS, per germline. V lost 5 bases and J lost 5, with 15 bases in between. This CDR3 contains 14 residues. This CDR3 reads CASSPLGGVTEAFF. CDR3 coding DNA: TGTGCCAGCAGTCCGCTAGGAGGGGTAACTGAAGCTTTCTTT.

This clone occurred once. J is TRBJ2-1 and V is TRBV4-3; D unresolved. The CDR3 has 17 amino acids. V was shortened by 0 bases and J by 1 base, with 13 bases between the two germline ends. CDR1 and CDR2 from the germline V gene are LGHNA and YSLEER. The CDR3 reads CASSQESTGHSYNEQFF. The CDR3, as DNA: TGCGCCAGCAGCCAAGAAAGCACCGGGCATTCCTACAATGAGCAGTTCTTC.

This sequence joins TRBV6-5 and TRBJ2-7; D is possibly TRBD1 or TRBD2 (6 bases each). The CDR3 totals 13 residues. V gave up 2 bases and J gave up 5 bases, with 10 bases separating them. CDR1 MNHEY and CDR2 SVGAGI come from the germline V gene. The CDR3 region has the DNA TGTGCCAGCAGTTACACGGGGGCCCACGAGCAGTACTTC. This gives the protein CASSYTGAHEQYF.

The CDR3 DNA follows: TGCGCCAGCAGCTTGGGGGACAGGGTAGACGAGCAGTACTTC. Translated, it gives CASSLGDRVDEQYF. This chain uses TRBV5-1 with TRBJ2-7; 9 bases are a match to TRBD1. The CDR3 covers 14 residues. Germline CDR1 is SGHRS and CDR2 is YFSETQ. V trimming: 0 bases; J trimming: 5 bases; junction bases outside the gene matches: 3.

The rearrangement links TRBV6-1 to TRBJ2-5; 8 positions agree with TRBD1. Germline V gene data show CDR1 as MNHNS and CDR2 as SASEGT. V was pared by 6 bases and J by 0 bases, with 3 bases of the junction left unmatched. The length of the CDR3 is 14 residues. The chain's CDR3 is CASSTDRDQETQYF. CDR3 coding DNA: TGTGCCAGCAGCACGGACAGGGACCAAGAGACCCAGTACTTC.

The rearrangement links TRBV5-1 to TRBJ2-5; 14 bases fit TRBD2. CDR3 length: 16 residues. Per germline, CDR1 SGHRS and CDR2 YFSETQ. The J segment lost 5 bases and the V segment lost 4 bases, leaving 7 bases of the junction unmatched. As DNA, the CDR3 is TGCGCCAGCAGCCCGGGACTAGCGGGAGCGGGGGAGACCCAGTACTTC. Protein sequence: CASSPGLAGAGETQYF.

The V and J genes are TRBV29-1 and TRBJ2-2; no firm D call. This CDR3 has 12 amino acids. Germline V lookup: CDR1 SQVTM, CDR2 ANQGSEA. CDR3 sequence reads: CSFRVYTGELFF. CDR3 bases: TGCAGTTTTCGAGTCTACACCGGGGAGCTGTTTTTT.

The rearrangement links TRBV7-9 to TRBJ1-4, with 8 bases matching TRBD1. From germline, CDR1 is SEHNR and CDR2 FQNEAQ (reference sequence). CDR3 size: 16 residues. J gave up 12 bases and V 5 bases, and 17 bases lay outside the gene matches. CDR3: CASSPRSGQGMEELFF. Written as DNA, the CDR3 is TGTGCCAGCAGCCCACGAAGCGGACAGGGAATGGAGGAACTGTTTTTT.

A single count supports this clone. This chain links TRBV6-6 with TRBJ2-7; 11 positions agree with TRBD1. The CDR3 has 15 amino acids. Trimming at V came to 6 bases and at J to 0 bases, leaving 4 bases not matched to a gene. Germline CDR1 MNHNY, CDR2 SVGAGI (reference sequence). The CDR3, as DNA: TGTGCCAGCAGGACCGGGACAGGGGGCTCCTACGAGCAGTACTTC. Its translation: CASRTGTGGSYEQYF.